Listed here is a single TCR beta chain. Its antigen specificity is not known. No quality values exist for individual bases; no much larger clone is one base distant. Library preparation employed 5' RACE. Sequencing instrument: Illumina HiSeq 2500. A second PCR of roughly 6 to 11 cycles was run with a J-beta primer mix and a sample-barcoded 5' primer. A unique molecular identifier was introduced onto each TCR beta cDNA molecule by a template-switch 5' adaptor carrying 12 random nucleotides. Each sample yielded at least 3 million CDR3-containing paired-end reads. First-strand cDNA synthesis was performed from all RNA using the Mint cDNA synthesis kit, with priming by a TRBC-specific oligonucleotide. Following uracil-DNA glycosylase treatment, a first 18-cycle PCR with universal primers M1SS and BC2_uni_R was performed on all cDNA. In the authors' own workflow: Each sample was normalized by randomly selecting 1 million high-quality reads, each carrying a distinct molecular identifier. Instead of being binned into consensus sequences, reads with shared molecular identifiers were discarded. MiTCR, with a Q25 quality threshold and the strictest error-elimination algorithm, was used for CDR3 identification, clonotype clustering and error correction. A nonparametric unseen species model using Euler transformation provided a lower-bound estimate of total TCR beta diversity. TCRdb trimmed the raw reads at Q25, called clones with MiXCR and kept productive beta chains. Rows are unified per CDR3 protein, each entry keeping the most common DNA and genes. The V and J calls follow TCRdb's processing rather than the paper's. Here the sample has hundreds of thousands of distinct CDR3 sequences; about 30% occur a single time. The ten largest clonotypes hold just over 15% of the sample.

The germline V gene supplies CDR1 MNHEY and CDR2 SVGEGT. Germline trimming: 8 bases from V, 3 bases from J; junction bases outside gene matches: 4. The CDR3 measures 13 amino acids from cysteine to phenylalanine. Of all the DNA, just the CDR3 is kept, 39 bases in frame from base 1. Donors were a few dozen systemically healthy Caucasian individuals from Russia aged about 6 to 100 years. Each donor gave ten milliliters of peripheral blood, drawn into EDTA-treated Vacutainer tubes. Ficoll-Paque density-gradient centrifugation was used to isolate PBMCs, with at least 7 million obtained per sample. Trizol reagent was used to extract total RNA from the PBMCs, yielding at least 5.5 micrograms per sample. Naive CD45RAhigh/CD27high T cell percentages were measured by flow cytometry on a PBMC aliquot from every donor. This sample was taken from a study of blood T cells in healthy people across ages (dated by TCRdb to between 2015 and 2017). About the full investigation: Template switching captured roughly one uniquely barcoded TCR beta cDNA molecule per two T cells in model experiments. To avoid experimental bias, donors of different ages were distributed randomly across sequencing lanes. Donors were grouped into four age groups: young (average roughly 16 years), middle-aged (about 38), aged (about 59) and long-lived (just over 80). Two additional independent replicas of 1 million unique cDNA reads from the same blood draw were analyzed for two donors (one aged 18 to 30 and one aged 80 or older). Using deep sequencing normalized with unique cDNA molecular identifiers, the study measured how TCR beta repertoire diversity changes with age.

The paper's findings and limits, for the study overall: Observed TCR beta diversity per million T cells fell roughly linearly with age, and a significant reduction was already apparent by age around 44. The CMV infection status of donors was not known, potentially confounding age-related changes in expanded clonotypes. There was a strong correlation between observed TCR beta diversity and the percentage of naive T cells measured by flow cytometry. Compared with the aged group, the long-lived group had more naive CD4+ T cells, fewer expanded clones and increased TCR diversity, a pattern suggesting age selection. Estimates of total diversity based on one million sequenced T cells were considered lower bounds and underestimates. Because profiling used bulk unsorted PBMCs, naive and antigen-experienced compartments could not be compared conclusively.

The sequenced sample was blood. This clonotype was sampled from a woman aged 80 or over in good health. Donor details come from another sample of the same person, matched by shared clones. The chain is encoded by TRBV6-2 or TRBV6-3 joined to TRBJ2-7, with 10 bases in between that match TRBD2. The DNA sequence is as follows: TGTGCCAGCCGAACTAGCGGGGACTACGAGCAGTACTTC. Its translation reads: CASRTSGDYEQYF.